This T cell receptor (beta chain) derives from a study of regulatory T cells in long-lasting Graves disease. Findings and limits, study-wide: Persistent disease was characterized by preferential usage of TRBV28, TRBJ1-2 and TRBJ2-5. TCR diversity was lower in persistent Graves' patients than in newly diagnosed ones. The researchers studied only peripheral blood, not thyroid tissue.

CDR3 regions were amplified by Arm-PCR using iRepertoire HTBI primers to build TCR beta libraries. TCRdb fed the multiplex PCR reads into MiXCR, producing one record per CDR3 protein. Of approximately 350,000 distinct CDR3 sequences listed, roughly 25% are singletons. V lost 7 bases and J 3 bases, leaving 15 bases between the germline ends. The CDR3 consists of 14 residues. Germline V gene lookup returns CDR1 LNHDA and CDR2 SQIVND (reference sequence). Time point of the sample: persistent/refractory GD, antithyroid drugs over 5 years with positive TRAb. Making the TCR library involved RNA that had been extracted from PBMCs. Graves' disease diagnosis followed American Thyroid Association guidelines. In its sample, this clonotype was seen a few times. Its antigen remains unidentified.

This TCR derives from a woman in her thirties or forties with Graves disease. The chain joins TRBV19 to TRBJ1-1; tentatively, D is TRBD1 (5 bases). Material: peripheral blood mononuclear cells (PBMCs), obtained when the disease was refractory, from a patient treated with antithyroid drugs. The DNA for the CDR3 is TGTGCCAGTAATGAACTCCAGGGTGACACTGAAGCTTTCTTT. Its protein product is CASNELQGDTEAFF.